These 4 T cell receptor beta chains came from one sample sequenced in a study of blood T cell repertoires in COVID-19. TCRdb's table, derived via immunoSEQ multiplex PCR, lists solely in-frame clones and lacks some. The sample carries under 200,000 clones, 70% to 85% recorded once. Sequenced sample: PBMCs or T cells enriched from blood (not recorded which). These receptors were obtained from a man in his fifties who had recovered from COVID-19.

The rearrangement uses TRBV6-5 and TRBJ2-3, with TRBD2 identical over 7 bases. Germline-derived CDR1 and CDR2 are MNHEY and SVGAGI. With V trimmed by 8 bases and J by 4 bases, 9 bases remained unmatched. The CDR3 is 14 residues long. This CDR3 reads CASYSREGPDTQYF. The DNA of the CDR3 is TGTGCCAGCTACTCCAGGGAGGGCCCAGATACGCAGTATTTT.

This clone was seen a handful of times. The chain combines TRBV2 with TRBJ1-1, with D possibly matching TRBD1 (6 bases). Germline assignment: CDR1 SNHLY and CDR2 FYNNEI. Trimming shortened V by 6 bases and J by 4 bases, and 9 bases separated the two germline ends. CDR3 length equals 12 residues. The CDR3 region has the DNA TGTGCCAGCAGGTGGGGGCGCACTGAAGCTTTCTTT. Encoded protein: CASRWGRTEAFF.

This clone was detected only once. V and J are TRBV27 and TRBJ1-4; D remains ambiguous. The CDR3 is 14 residues long. Per germline, CDR1 MNHEY and CDR2 SMNVEV (reference sequence). Trimming removed 6 bases at V and 6 bases at J, with 14 bases between. The CDR3 loop reads CASRPQTEHEKLFF. CDR3 sequence (DNA): TGTGCCAGCAGACCACAAACGGAGCATGAAAAACTGTTTTTT.

V and J are TRBV19 and TRBJ1-2; no clear D gene. This CDR3 contains 15 residues. Germline V gene lookup returns CDR1 LNHDA and CDR2 SQIVND (reference sequence). V was shortened by 6 bases and J by 0 bases, with 14 bases between the two germline ends. The CDR3 spells CASSRLEWSNYGYTF. The CDR3 DNA reads as TGTGCCAGTAGCCGACTTGAGTGGTCTAACTATGGCTACACCTTC. Together with reference TRBV19 and TRBJ1-2, the CDR3 gives the full variable domain: DGGITQSPKYLFRKEGQNVTLSCEQNLNHDAMYWYRQDPGQGLRLIYYSQIVNDFQKGDIAEGYSVSREKKESFPLTVTSAQKNPTAFYLCASSRLEWSNYGYTFGSGTRLTVV.